The 17 T cell receptor beta chains reported below all come from one sample, sequenced in a study of CXCR3-negative and CXCR3-positive naive CD8 T cells. All TRB cDNA libraries came from 5' RACE performed with UMI labels. TCRdb re-called the 5' RACE reads and shows each CDR3 protein once, DNA omitted. Its clone listing holds 40,000 to 50,000 distinct CDR3 sequences. The sequencing sample was made of naive CXCR3- CD8+ T cells from blood. The sample's subset: CD45RO-CCR7+CD27+CD95- naive CD8+ T cells lacking CXCR3 (TNR3-). Source of these receptors: a human donor in good health. Some clones in this sample may be carry-over from other donors' samples.

The chain carries TRBV20-1 and TRBJ2-1; checking the TCRdb D call of TRBD2 is not possible without DNA. CDR1 is DFQATT, CDR2 SNEGSKA, per germline (reference sequence). CDR3 length equals 17 residues. This chain's CDR3 is CSARFGTSGPLYNEQFF.

The rearrangement links TRBV5-1 to TRBJ2-2; TCRdb's assignment of TRBD1 cannot be checked, as there is no DNA. This CDR3 has 15 amino acids. From germline, CDR1 is SGHRS and CDR2 YFSETQ. This CDR3 reads CASSLGTAITGELFF.

The rearrangement uses TRBV4-2 and TRBJ2-3; the TCRdb D gene call, TRBD1, has no DNA to confirm it. In germline, CDR1 is LGHNA, CDR2 YNFKEQ. The length of the CDR3 is 16 residues. CDR3 region: CASSQEAGQGSDTQYF.

This chain connects TRBV7-8 to TRBJ2-5; TCRdb proposes TRBD1, but this gene call is untestable without DNA. This CDR3 comprises 15 residues. Germline CDR1 SGHVS, CDR2 FQNEAQ. The CDR3 sequence is CASSARTGGYETQYF.

Considering frequency, this clonotype is medium-sized. This rearrangement joins TRBV20-1 to TRBJ2-7; TCRdb outputs TRBD1, but without DNA this stays unchecked. CDR3 size: 13 residues. Germline values: CDR1 DFQATT, CDR2 SNEGSKA (reference sequence). The CDR3 spells CSASGDRDYEQYF.

The genes are TRBV29-1 and TRBJ2-1; the D call from TCRdb, TRBD1, cannot be confirmed without DNA. This CDR3 region has 15 residues. Germline V gene data show CDR1 as SQVTM and CDR2 as ANQGSEA. CDR3 sequence: CSVEIVSERVDEQFF.

CDR3: CASTSGQASEQYF. The chain joins TRBV12-3 or TRBV12-4 to TRBJ2-7; TCRdb's assignment of TRBD1 cannot be checked, as there is no DNA. This CDR3 has 13 amino acids.

J is TRBJ2-7 and V is TRBV7-9; TCRdb reports TRBD2, a call that lacks DNA to check it against. This CDR3 comprises 16 residues. Germline V gene lookup returns CDR1 SEHNR and CDR2 FQNEAQ (reference sequence). The CDR3: CASSLEWGDWSYEQYF.

V gene TRBV3-1 combines with J gene TRBJ2-5; the D gene TCRdb calls, TRBD2, cannot be checked with no DNA. This CDR3 is 15 amino acids long. The germline CDR1 and CDR2 sequences are LGHDT and YNNKEL (reference sequence). CDR3 residues: CASSPGTSFQETQYF.

The chain joins TRBV29-1 to TRBJ1-4; TCRdb lists TRBD1, though no DNA is available to test this call. This CDR3 comprises 15 residues. Germline V lookup: CDR1 SQVTM, CDR2 ANQGSEA. This CDR3 is CSPRGGRATNEKLFF.

The chain uses TRBV4-2 and TRBJ1-2. CDR1 LGHNA and CDR2 YNFKEQ come from the germline V gene. This CDR3 region has 15 residues. The CDR3 spells CASSQGGFSRGSYTF.

The chain combines TRBV6-5 with TRBJ1-2; TCRdb reports TRBD1, a call that lacks DNA to check it against. The CDR3 loop spans 14 amino acids. Germline V lookup: CDR1 MNHEY, CDR2 SVGAGI. The CDR3 sequence: CASSYSYRSYGYTF.

CDR3 protein: CATSRGEAEETQYF. The chain links TRBV15 to TRBJ2-5. The V gene's germline CDR1 is LNHNV and CDR2 YYDKDF (reference sequence). The CDR3 is made up of 14 amino acids. Full variable domain (missing parts from reference TRBV15 and TRBJ2-5): DAMVIQNPRYQVTQFGKPVTLSCSQTLNHNVMYWYQQKSSQAPKLLFHYYDKDFNNEADTPDNFQSRRPNTSFCFLDIRSPGLGDTAMYLCATSRGEAEETQYFGPGTRLLVL.

The chain joins TRBV11-2 to TRBJ2-7; TCRdb reports TRBD1, a call that lacks DNA to check it against. Per germline, CDR1 SGHAT and CDR2 FQNNGV. The CDR3 length is 15 residues. CDR3 loop: CASSLDAGESREQYF.

The chain has TRBV11-2 and TRBJ2-7. This CDR3 is built from 13 residues. From germline, CDR1 is SGHAT and CDR2 FQNNGV. CDR3 loop: CASGLGTTYEQYF.

This chain joins TRBV2 and TRBJ1-2. CDR3 size: 16 residues. Germline lookup yields CDR1 SNHLY and CDR2 FYNNEI. The chain's CDR3 is CASSTVEGLINYGYTF.

The V and J genes are TRBV5-1 and TRBJ2-3; TCRdb outputs TRBD1, but without DNA this stays unchecked. The CDR3 is 15 amino acids. Looked up from germline, CDR1 is SGHRS and CDR2 is YFSETQ. The CDR3 reads CASSFRDRYTDTQYF.